These T cell receptor beta chains were read from a single sample in a study of blood T cell repertoires in COVID-19. Profiled with immunoSEQ multiplex PCR; TCRdb holds only in-frame clones, not every one. This repertoire shows around 220,000 clones, more than 75% found once; its top ten account for around 7.4%. Material for sequencing was PBMCs or T cells enriched from blood (not recorded which). The source of these receptors is a woman aged 40 to 50 with acute COVID-19. The CDR3 runs from the conserved cysteine through the conserved F or W. Each record gives: V gene, J gene, CDR3 protein.

>TRBV7-9|TRBJ2-2
CASSLARGTGVPGELFF
>TRBV19|TRBJ1-1
CASRIQRNTEAFF
>TRBV9|TRBJ2-3
CASSATVTDTQYF
>TRBV18|TRBJ1-5
CASSPTEFDQPQHF
>TRBV6-5|TRBJ1-6
CASSTLVVNSPLHF
>TRBV7-3|TRBJ2-3
CASSLAGVADTQYF
>TRBV7-3|TRBJ2-3
CASSSRTSGTQYF
>TRBV19|TRBJ2-5
CASSILLGTGRETQYF
>TRBV18|TRBJ1-1
CASSPLPGDTEAFF
>TRBV6-2/TRBV6-3|TRBJ2-3
CASSTGTDTDTQYF
>TRBV30|TRBJ1-1
CAWSRAEAFF
>TRBV7-8|TRBJ1-3
CASSLETGGNTIYF
>TRBV7-9|TRBJ1-1
CASSRGQTEAFF
>TRBV13|TRBJ1-1
CASSSGQGRIMNTEAFF
>TRBV27|TRBJ2-6
CASSLSRTGSLGANVLTF
>TRBV18|TRBJ1-6
CASSLRERANSPLHF
>TRBV7-3|TRBJ1-6
CASSSAGRNSPLHF
>TRBV20-1|TRBJ1-3
CSASHNSGFGNSGNTIYF
>TRBV30|TRBJ2-7
CAWSVAGPTEQYF
>TRBV30|TRBJ1-6
CAWSPRVLFNSPLHF
>TRBV9|TRBJ2-7
CASSVVPGHTYEQYF
>TRBV28|TRBJ1-4
CASSSASRGSNEKLFF
>TRBV19|TRBJ1-1
CASNQIRQEHIAFF
>TRBV9|TRBJ1-1
CASSYGFQAMGTEAFF
>TRBV5-1|TRBJ1-4
CASSPGGGTNEKLFF
>TRBV19|TRBJ1-6
CASRTGYNSPLHF
>TRBV27|TRBJ2-3
CASRPPVTDTQYF
>TRBV4-3|TRBJ1-2
CASSQDSYGNYGYTF
>TRBV5-6|TRBJ1-6
CASSLGQGASNSPLHF
>TRBV24-1|TRBJ2-7
CATSDFSDSRDEQYF
>TRBV10-3|TRBJ1-2
CAISGGHKVNYGYTF
>TRBV4-1|TRBJ1-5
CASSQDQEGSNQPQHF
>TRBV2|TRBJ1-1
CASSFFQNTEAFF
>TRBV9|TRBJ1-6
CASSPTGNRSPLHF
>TRBV3-1/TRBV3-2|TRBJ1-5
CASSPWGTGLASNQPQHF
>TRBV5-1|TRBJ2-5
CASSPTGLESETQYF
>TRBV5-4|TRBJ1-6
CASSLEQPNSPLHF
>TRBV30|TRBJ1-5
CAWSPPPVGGNQPQHF
>TRBV9|TRBJ1-5
CASSVGALGAQHF
>TRBV9|TRBJ2-1
CASSVDPGTNEQFF
>TRBV28|TRBJ2-7
CASVPTPPSSYEQYF
>TRBV7-8|TRBJ2-6
CASSLAWRHSGANVLTF
>TRBV29-1|TRBJ2-1
CSVESLSRGYNEQFF
>TRBV7-9|TRBJ1-1
CASSLEGQGPPGAFF
>TRBV6-2/TRBV6-3|TRBJ2-1
CASSYDDPRSGGEQFF
>TRBV9|TRBJ1-3
CASSIFPGQGSGNTIYF
>TRBV6-5|TRBJ1-5
CASSSQGRQPQHF
>TRBV6-5|TRBJ1-5
CASSSATAGSNQPQHF
>TRBV6-5|TRBJ2-5
CASRDRGSGKTQYF
>TRBV10-2|TRBJ2-1
CASGTSGGVYNEQFF